The next 24 T cell receptor beta chains were all read from a single sample in a study of identical twins. In TCRdb, the 5' RACE reads were re-called with MiXCR into one record per CDR3 protein. The repertoire holds hundreds of thousands of distinct CDR3 sequences, with 8.6% as singletons. These data were also reused for a study on yellow fever vaccine responses in identical twins.

Material: PBMCs. The source of these receptors is a woman aged 18-30 years in good health.

The sample holds a few counts of this clonotype. The chain links TRBV2 to TRBJ2-2; 8 nucleotides line up with TRBD2. The germline gives CDR1 SNHLY, CDR2 FYNNEI. Trimming cost V 4 bases and J 4 bases; bases outside gene matches: 5. CDR3 size: 15 residues. The CDR3 sequence: CASSVTGGRTGELFF. As DNA, the CDR3 is TGTGCCAGCAGTGTGACGGGGGGGCGCACCGGGGAGCTGTTTTTT.

This clonotype appeared a few times. This rearrangement joins TRBV20-1 to TRBJ2-5; D unclear. This CDR3 spans 13 amino acids. The germline gives CDR1 DFQATT, CDR2 SNEGSKA (reference sequence). V gave up 3 bases and J gave up 1 base, with 9 bases separating them. CDR3 residues: CSASWVGQETQYF. CDR3 DNA sequence: TGCAGTGCTAGTTGGGTGGGCCAAGAGACCCAGTACTTC.

This clonotype was picked up a small number of times. The J gene is TRBJ2-1, the V gene TRBV7-8; D perhaps matches TRBD1 (6 bases). Trimming shortened V by 5 bases and J by 0 bases, and 17 bases separated the two germline ends. Germline CDR1 SGHVS, CDR2 FQNEAQ. The CDR3 extends over 17 amino acids. This CDR3 is CASSGYGTSSSYNEQFF. In nucleotides, the CDR3 is TGTGCCAGCAGCGGATACGGGACATCCTCCTCCTACAATGAGCAGTTCTTC.

This clonotype was picked up a small number of times. V and J are TRBV10-1 and TRBJ2-2; D gene ambiguous. Deletions cut 4 bases from V and 7 bases from J, with 10 bases between. Germline CDR1 and CDR2: WNHNN and SYGVQD (reference sequence). The CDR3 contains 13 residues. The CDR3 nucleotides read TGCGCCAGCAGTGTCGGGCCCAGCGGGGAGCTGTTTTTT. Translated, it gives CASSVGPSGELFF.

In its sample, this clonotype was seen a few times. The chain uses TRBV4-3 and TRBJ1-2; D may be TRBD1 (6 bases). This CDR3 has 14 residues. V was shortened by 1 base and J by 7 bases, with 13 bases between the two germline ends. Germline CDR1 LGHNA, CDR2 YSLEER. The DNA for the CDR3 is TGCGCCAGCAGCCAAGTTCCGGACAGCCTTGGCTACACCTTC. Its translation is CASSQVPDSLGYTF.

The sample holds many counts of this clonotype. V is TRBV7-8 and J is TRBJ2-5; tentatively, D is TRBD2 (6 bases). The germline V gene encodes CDR1 SGHVS and CDR2 FQNEAQ. V was pared by 1 base and J by 6 bases, with 18 bases between. The CDR3 contains 16 residues. For the CDR3, the DNA is TGTGCCAGCAGCTTAGTGGAGGGAATTATGATGAAGACCCAGTACTTC. This translates into CASSLVEGIMMKTQYF.

This sequence joins TRBV20-1 and TRBJ2-3; 9 bases agree with TRBD2. Germline CDR1 and CDR2: DFQATT and SNEGSKA (reference sequence). CDR3 length: 14 residues. The V and J ends lost 5 bases and 4 bases, in that order; junction bases with no gene match: 7. CDR3 sequence: CSAFPSGIADTQYF. The CDR3 bases are TGCAGTGCTTTCCCTAGCGGGATCGCAGATACGCAGTATTTT.

This chain uses TRBV6-2 or TRBV6-3 with TRBJ2-1; TRBD2 agrees at 15 bases. V was pared by 9 bases and J by 4 bases, with 7 bases of the junction left unmatched. Germline CDR1 MNHEY, CDR2 SVGEGT. There are 16 residues in the CDR3. DNA of the CDR3: TGTGCCAGAAGCCCAGGGACTAGCGGGAGGTACAATGAGCAGTTCTTC. Its protein product is CARSPGTSGRYNEQFF.

This clonotype was seen only a few times. The chain couples TRBV9 to TRBJ1-2; 7 nucleotides line up with TRBD1. Germline assignment: CDR1 SGDLS and CDR2 YYNGEE. The trim removed 3 bases at V and 4 bases at J, leaving 6 bases unmatched. The CDR3 has 14 amino acids. The CDR3 DNA reads TGTGCCAGCAGCGCGGGGGACAGACTCTATGGCTACACCTTC. It yields the protein CASSAGDRLYGYTF.

This clonotype was counted at least ten times. This chain uses TRBV12-3 or TRBV12-4 with TRBJ2-1; 9 positions match TRBD2. The CDR3 is 12 residues long. The V gene end was trimmed by 5 bases and the J gene end by 10 bases; junction bases not matched to a gene: 3. As DNA, the CDR3 is TGTGCCAGCAGTCGCGGGGGGGAGGAGCAGTTCTTC. As protein: CASSRGGEEQFF.

This clonotype was found many times. This sequence joins TRBV12-3 or TRBV12-4 and TRBJ2-5; D uncertain. The CDR3 is 17 residues long. V lost 3 bases, J lost 2 bases, and 19 bases lay in between. DNA of the CDR3: TGTGCCAGCAGTTTGGGTCGCGACCATACCAGACAAGAGACCCAGTACTTC. Translation: CASSLGRDHTRQETQYF.

This clonotype has ten or more counts. This chain joins TRBV10-3 and TRBJ2-5; no firm D call. The length of the CDR3 is 12 residues. Germline lookup yields CDR1 ENHRY and CDR2 SYGVKD. With 8 bases removed from V and 4 bases from J, the gap between germline ends came to 11 bases. CDR3 sequence: CAISRAGETQYF. CDR3 coding DNA: TGTGCCATCTCAAGGGCCGGAGAGACCCAGTACTTC.

In its sample, this clonotype was seen many times. V is TRBV28 and J is TRBJ2-7; 7 positions match TRBD2. CDR3 length: 15 amino acids. Germline V CDR1 and CDR2: MDHEN, SYDVKM. The trim removed 4 bases at V and 3 bases at J, leaving 9 bases unmatched. In nucleotides, the CDR3 is TGTGCCAGCAGTTCCTACCTACTAGCGTACTACGAGCAGTACTTC. Translated, it gives CASSSYLLAYYEQYF.

The rearrangement links TRBV15 to TRBJ2-7; 10 positions agree with TRBD1. Germline-derived CDR1 and CDR2 are LNHNV and YYDKDF (reference sequence). V was pared by 4 bases and J by 0 bases, with 3 bases of the junction left unmatched. CDR3 length: 15 residues. The CDR3 DNA reads as TGTGCCACCAGCACCCGGGACAGGGGCTCCTACGAGCAGTACTTC. It translates to CATSTRDRGSYEQYF. The full variable domain, its missing parts supplied by reference TRBV15 and TRBJ2-7, is DAMVIQNPRYQVTQFGKPVTLSCSQTLNHNVMYWYQQKSSQAPKLLFHYYDKDFNNEADTPDNFQSRRPNTSFCFLDIRSPGLGDTAMYLCATSTRDRGSYEQYFGPGTRLTVT.

This clonotype was recorded a few times. The chain has TRBV11-3 and TRBJ2-1; perhaps TRBD1 as D (6 bases). The CDR3 runs to 15 residues. Per the germline V gene, CDR1 is SGHNT and CDR2 is YENEEA. The germline V and J ends were trimmed by 4 bases and 5 bases, with 15 bases remaining between them. CDR3 sequence: CASSSNRVVNNEQFF. DNA of the CDR3: TGTGCCAGCAGCTCCAACAGGGTGGTGAACAATGAGCAGTTCTTC.

The V and J genes are TRBV6-1 and TRBJ2-3, with TRBD2 matching 10 bases. After removal of 2 bases from V and 7 bases from J, the junction contained 21 bases not matched to a gene. This CDR3 contains 20 residues. Germline V lookup: CDR1 MNHNS, CDR2 SASEGT. The CDR3 spells CASSEWVIGQAGGPPNTQYF. Written as DNA, the CDR3 is TGTGCCAGCAGTGAATGGGTAATCGGTCAAGCGGGGGGGCCTCCTAATACGCAGTATTTT.

The CDR3: CSVGPRGLYEQFF. The CDR3 DNA is TGCAGCGTTGGGCCCCGGGGTTTGTATGAGCAGTTCTTC. V is TRBV29-1 and J is TRBJ2-1; the D gene is possibly TRBD2 (5 bases). The ends were cut back, 4 bases at V and 8 bases at J, with 15 bases in the middle. There are 13 residues in the CDR3. From germline, CDR1 is SQVTM and CDR2 ANQGSEA.

This clonotype was counted only a few times. The V and J genes are TRBV5-6 and TRBJ2-2, with 10 nucleotides matching TRBD2. The CDR3 covers 18 residues. The V gene's germline CDR1 is SGHDT and CDR2 YYEEEE. V was pared by 4 bases and J by 3 bases, with 12 bases of the junction left unmatched. The CDR3 region is CASSTESGRAVYTGELFF. CDR3 DNA: TGTGCCAGCAGCACGGAAAGCGGGAGGGCCGTGTACACCGGGGAGCTGTTTTTT. Variable domain in full (rest from reference TRBV5-6 and TRBJ2-2): DAGVTQSPTHLIKTRGQQVTLRCSPKSGHDTVSWYQQALGQGPQFIFQYYEEEERQRGNFPDRFSGHQFPNYSSELNVNALLLGDSALYLCASSTESGRAVYTGELFFGEGSRLTVL.

Only a few counts were recorded for this clonotype. V is TRBV12-3 or TRBV12-4 and J is TRBJ2-1, with a weak D call TRBD2 (5 bases). The CDR3 length is 16 residues. V lost 5 bases to trimming and J lost 0 bases, with 14 bases between them. CDR3 coding DNA: TGTGCCAGCAGTCCATCGGACTCAGTCTCCTACAATGAGCAGTTCTTC. This sequence encodes CASSPSDSVSYNEQFF.

This clonotype has a count of ten or more. The chain links TRBV7-9 to TRBJ2-5; D remains unclear. Trimming stripped 1 base from V and 2 bases from J, with 8 bases between. Looked up from germline, CDR1 is SEHNR and CDR2 is FQNEAQ (reference sequence). The CDR3 has 14 residues. For the CDR3, the DNA is TGTGCCAGCAGCTTAGTTTCACATCAAGAGACCCAGTACTTC. Protein sequence: CASSLVSHQETQYF.

In the case of this clonotype: Given a much more abundant clone one base away, this may be a read error. The chain has TRBV5-6 and TRBJ2-3; possibly TRBD2 for D (6 bases). V lost 9 bases and J lost 2, with 16 bases in between. CDR3 length: 14 amino acids. Germline V CDR1 and CDR2: SGHDT, YYEEEE. The CDR3 is CAISTSGYTDTQYF. As DNA, the CDR3 is TGTGCCATCAGTACGAGCGGGTACACAGATACGCAGTATTTT.

J is TRBJ2-3 and V is TRBV3-1; D not certain. The CDR3 length is 16 residues. Per germline, CDR1 LGHDT and CDR2 YNNKEL (reference sequence). The germline V and J ends were trimmed by 0 bases and 2 bases, with 12 bases remaining between them. The CDR3 loop is CASSQEKDRFTDTQYF. In DNA form, the CDR3 reads TGTGCCAGCAGCCAAGAGAAAGACCGCTTCACAGATACGCAGTATTTT.

The rearrangement uses TRBV6-4 and TRBJ2-3; TRBD2 aligns across 11 bases. Trimming took 6 bases from V and 5 from J; bases not matched to a gene: 7. CDR1 is MRHNA and CDR2 is SNTAGT in the germline V gene. This CDR3 is 15 amino acids long. CDR3 in DNA: TGTGCCAGCAGCCCTACTAGCGGGGGAGGAGATACGCAGTATTTT. It yields the protein CASSPTSGGGDTQYF.

This clonotype was counted a few times. The CDR3 sequence is CASSTGFGEQYF. In DNA form, the CDR3 reads TGTGCCAGCAGTACCGGGTTCGGGGAGCAGTACTTC. The rearrangement joins TRBV28 to TRBJ2-7; D gene unclear. The CDR3 contains 12 residues. CDR1 and CDR2 (germline): MDHEN, SYDVKM. V was trimmed by 5 bases and J by 7 bases, leaving 12 bases between them.